The entry below gives a single T cell receptor beta chain sequence along with its context. The source of the sample is a study of shared clonotypes between healthy human individuals. Adult Caucasians living in Nashville, Tennessee made up all of the donors. Each cell subset's genomic DNA was divided evenly among several immunoSEQ plates. In the original analysis: Owing to the provision of junction-only sequences devoid of quality scores by immunoSEQ, filtering differed. The table came from immunoSEQ multiplex PCR; TCRdb's copy has only in-frame clones and leaves some out. That table is the source of V, J and clone size, and D and trimming were worked out from the DNA. Here the sample spans about 480,000 clones, roughly 85% being singletons. The ends were cut back, 8 bases at V and 4 bases at J, with 18 bases in the middle. Germline loops: CDR1 SGHTS, CDR2 YDEGEE. The CDR3 is 14 amino acids.

The genes are TRBV5-8 and TRBJ1-1, with TRBD1 as a possible D gene (5 bases). The sequence came from a woman aged 40 to 50 in good health. Some clones in this sample may be carry-over from other donors' samples. Sequenced sample: PBMCs. The CDR3 sequence: CASTKGDMSTEAFF. The CDR3 bases are TGTGCCAGTACGAAAGGGGATATGAGCACTGAAGCTTTCTTT. Complete variable domain (other parts from reference TRBV5-8 and TRBJ1-1): EAGVTQSPTHLIKTRGQQATLRCSPISGHTSVYWYQQALGLGLQFLLWYDEGEERNRGNFPPRFSGRQFPNYSSELNVNALELEDSALYLCASTKGDMSTEAFFGQGTRLTVV.